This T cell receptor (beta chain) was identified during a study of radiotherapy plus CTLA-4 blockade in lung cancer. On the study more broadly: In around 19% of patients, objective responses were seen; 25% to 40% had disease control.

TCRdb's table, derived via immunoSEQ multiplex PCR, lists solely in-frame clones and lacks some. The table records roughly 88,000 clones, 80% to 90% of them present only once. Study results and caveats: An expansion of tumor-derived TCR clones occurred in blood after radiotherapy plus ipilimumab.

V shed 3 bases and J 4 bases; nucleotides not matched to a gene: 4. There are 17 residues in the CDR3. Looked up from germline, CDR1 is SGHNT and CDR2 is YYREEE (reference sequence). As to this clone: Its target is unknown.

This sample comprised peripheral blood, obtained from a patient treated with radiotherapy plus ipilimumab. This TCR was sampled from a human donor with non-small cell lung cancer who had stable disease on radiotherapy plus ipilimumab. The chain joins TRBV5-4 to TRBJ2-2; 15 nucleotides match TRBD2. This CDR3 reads CASSSGLAGGSTGELFF. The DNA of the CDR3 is TGTGCCAGCAGCTCGGGACTAGCGGGGGGATCCACCGGGGAGCTGTTTTTT. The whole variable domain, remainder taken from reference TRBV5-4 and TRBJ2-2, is ETGVTQSPTHLIKTRGQQVTLRCSSQSGHNTVSWYQQALGQGPQFIFQYYREEENGRGNFPPRFSGLQFPNYSSELNVNALELDDSALYLCASSSGLAGGSTGELFFGEGSRLTVL.